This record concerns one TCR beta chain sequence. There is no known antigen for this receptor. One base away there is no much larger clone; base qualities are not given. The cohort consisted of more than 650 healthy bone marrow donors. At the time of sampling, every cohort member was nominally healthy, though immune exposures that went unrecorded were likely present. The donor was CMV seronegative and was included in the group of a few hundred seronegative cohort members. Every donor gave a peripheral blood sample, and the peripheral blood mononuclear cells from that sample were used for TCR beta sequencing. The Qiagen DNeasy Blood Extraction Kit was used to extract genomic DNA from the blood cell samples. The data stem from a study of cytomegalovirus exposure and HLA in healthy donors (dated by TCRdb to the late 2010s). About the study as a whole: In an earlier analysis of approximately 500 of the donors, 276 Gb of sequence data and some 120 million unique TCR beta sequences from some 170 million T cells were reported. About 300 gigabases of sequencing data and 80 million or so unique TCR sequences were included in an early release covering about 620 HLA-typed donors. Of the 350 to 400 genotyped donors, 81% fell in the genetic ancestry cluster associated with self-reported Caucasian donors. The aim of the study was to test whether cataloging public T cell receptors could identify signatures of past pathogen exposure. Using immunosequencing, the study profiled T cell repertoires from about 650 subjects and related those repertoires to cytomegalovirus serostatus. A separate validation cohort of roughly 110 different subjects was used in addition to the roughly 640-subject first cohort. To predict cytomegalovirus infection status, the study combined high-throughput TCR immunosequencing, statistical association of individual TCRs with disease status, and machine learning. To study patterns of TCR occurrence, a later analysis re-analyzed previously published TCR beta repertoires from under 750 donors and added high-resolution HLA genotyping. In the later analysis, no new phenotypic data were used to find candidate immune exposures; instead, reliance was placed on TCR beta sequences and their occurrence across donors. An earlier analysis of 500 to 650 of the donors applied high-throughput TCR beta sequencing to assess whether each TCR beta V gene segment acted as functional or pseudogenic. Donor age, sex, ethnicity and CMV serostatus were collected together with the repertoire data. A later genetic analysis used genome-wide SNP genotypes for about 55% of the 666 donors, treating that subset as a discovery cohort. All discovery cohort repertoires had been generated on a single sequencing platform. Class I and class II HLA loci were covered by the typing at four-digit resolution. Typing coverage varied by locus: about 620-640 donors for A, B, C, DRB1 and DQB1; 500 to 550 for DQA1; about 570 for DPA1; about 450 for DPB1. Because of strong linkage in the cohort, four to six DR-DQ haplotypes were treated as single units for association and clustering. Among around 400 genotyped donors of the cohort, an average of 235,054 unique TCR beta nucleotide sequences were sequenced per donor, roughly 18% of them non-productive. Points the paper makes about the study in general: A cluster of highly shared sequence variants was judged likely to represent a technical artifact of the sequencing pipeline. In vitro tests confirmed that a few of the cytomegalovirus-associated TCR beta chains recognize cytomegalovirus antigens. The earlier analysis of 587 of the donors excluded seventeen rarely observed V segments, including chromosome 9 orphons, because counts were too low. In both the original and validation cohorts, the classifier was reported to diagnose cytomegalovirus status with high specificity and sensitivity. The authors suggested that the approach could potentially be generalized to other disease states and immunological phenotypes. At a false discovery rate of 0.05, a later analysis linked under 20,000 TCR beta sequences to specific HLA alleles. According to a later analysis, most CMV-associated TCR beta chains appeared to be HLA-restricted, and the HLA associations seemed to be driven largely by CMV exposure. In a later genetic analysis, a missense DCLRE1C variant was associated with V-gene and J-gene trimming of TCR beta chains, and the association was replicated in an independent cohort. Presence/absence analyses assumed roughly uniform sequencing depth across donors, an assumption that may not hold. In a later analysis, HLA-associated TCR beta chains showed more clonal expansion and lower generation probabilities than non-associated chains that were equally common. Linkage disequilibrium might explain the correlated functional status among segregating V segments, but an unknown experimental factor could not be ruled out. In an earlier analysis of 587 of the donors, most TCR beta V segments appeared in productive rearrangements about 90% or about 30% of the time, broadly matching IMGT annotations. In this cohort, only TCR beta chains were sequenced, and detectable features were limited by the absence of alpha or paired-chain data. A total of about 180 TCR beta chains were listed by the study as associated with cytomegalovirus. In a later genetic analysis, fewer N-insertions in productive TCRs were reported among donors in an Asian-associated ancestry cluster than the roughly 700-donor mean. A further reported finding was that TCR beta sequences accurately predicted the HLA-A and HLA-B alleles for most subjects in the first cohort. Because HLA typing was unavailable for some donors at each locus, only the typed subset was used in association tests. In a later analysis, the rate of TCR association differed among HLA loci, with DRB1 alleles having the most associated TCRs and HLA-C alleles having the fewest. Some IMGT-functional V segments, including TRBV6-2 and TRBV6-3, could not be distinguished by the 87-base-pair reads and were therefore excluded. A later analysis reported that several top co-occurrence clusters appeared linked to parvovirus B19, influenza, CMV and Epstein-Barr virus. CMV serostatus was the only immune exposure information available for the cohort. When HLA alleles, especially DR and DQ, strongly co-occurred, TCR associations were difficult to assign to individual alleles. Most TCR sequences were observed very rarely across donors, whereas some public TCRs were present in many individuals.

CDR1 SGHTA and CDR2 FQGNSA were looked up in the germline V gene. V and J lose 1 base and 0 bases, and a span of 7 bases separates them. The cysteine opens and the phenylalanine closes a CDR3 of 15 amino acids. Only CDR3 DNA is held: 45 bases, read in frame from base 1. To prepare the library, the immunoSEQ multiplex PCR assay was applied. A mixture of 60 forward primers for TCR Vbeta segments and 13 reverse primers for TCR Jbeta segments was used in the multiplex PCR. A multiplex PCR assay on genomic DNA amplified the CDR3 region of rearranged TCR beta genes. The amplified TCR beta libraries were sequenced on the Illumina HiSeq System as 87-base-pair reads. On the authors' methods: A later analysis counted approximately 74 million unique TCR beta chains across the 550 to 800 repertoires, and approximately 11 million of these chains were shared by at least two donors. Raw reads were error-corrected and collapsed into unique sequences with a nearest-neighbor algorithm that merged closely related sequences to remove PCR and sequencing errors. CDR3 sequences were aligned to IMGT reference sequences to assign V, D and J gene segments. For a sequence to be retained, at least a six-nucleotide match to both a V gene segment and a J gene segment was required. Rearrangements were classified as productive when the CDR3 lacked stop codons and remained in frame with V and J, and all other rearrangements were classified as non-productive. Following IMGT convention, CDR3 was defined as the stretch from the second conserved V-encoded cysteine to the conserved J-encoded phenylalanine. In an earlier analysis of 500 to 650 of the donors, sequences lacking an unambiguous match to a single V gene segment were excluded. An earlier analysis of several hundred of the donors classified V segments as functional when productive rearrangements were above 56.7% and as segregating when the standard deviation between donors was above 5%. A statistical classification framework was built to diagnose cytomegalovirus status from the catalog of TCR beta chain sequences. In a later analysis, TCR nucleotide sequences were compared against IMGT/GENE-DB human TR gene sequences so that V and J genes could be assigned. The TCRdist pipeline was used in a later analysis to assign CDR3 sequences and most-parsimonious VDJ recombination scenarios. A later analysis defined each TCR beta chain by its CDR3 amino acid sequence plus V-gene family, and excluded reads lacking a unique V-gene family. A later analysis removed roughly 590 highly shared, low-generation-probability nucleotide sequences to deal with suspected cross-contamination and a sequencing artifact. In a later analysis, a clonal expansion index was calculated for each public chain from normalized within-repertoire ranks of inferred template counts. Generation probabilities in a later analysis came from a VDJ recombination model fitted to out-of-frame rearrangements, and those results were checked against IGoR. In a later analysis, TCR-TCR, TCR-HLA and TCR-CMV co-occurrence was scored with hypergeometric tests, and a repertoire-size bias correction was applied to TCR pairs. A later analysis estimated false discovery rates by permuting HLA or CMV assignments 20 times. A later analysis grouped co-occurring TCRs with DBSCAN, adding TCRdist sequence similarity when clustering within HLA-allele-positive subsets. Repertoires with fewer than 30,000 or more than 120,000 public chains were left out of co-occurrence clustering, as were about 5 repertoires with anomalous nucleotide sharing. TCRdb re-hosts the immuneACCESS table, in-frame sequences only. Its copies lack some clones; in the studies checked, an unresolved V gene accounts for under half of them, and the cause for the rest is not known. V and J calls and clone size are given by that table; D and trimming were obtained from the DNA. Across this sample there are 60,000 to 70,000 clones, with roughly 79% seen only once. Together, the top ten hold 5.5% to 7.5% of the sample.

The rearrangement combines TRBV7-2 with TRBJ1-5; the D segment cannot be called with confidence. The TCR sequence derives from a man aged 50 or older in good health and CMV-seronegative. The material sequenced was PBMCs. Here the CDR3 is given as CASSLEAVSNQPQHF. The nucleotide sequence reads TGTGCCAGCAGCTTAGAAGCCGTTAGCAATCAGCCCCAGCATTTT. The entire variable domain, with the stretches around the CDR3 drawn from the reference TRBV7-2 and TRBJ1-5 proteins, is GAGVSQSPSNKVTEKGKDVELRCDPISGHTALYWYRQSLGQGLEFLIYFQGNSAPDKSGLPSDRFSAERTGGSVSTLTIQRTQQEDSAVYLCASSLEAVSNQPQHFGDGTRLSIL.